The next 21 T cell receptor beta chains were all read from a single sample in a study of identical twins (TCRdb year 2016). Library prep was done by 5' RACE. Sequencing used an Illumina HiSeq 2000. The public reads were quality trimmed at Q25 with fastp and then assembled into clones with MiXCR by TCRdb, keeping productive beta chains. Under each unique CDR3 protein, matching rows form one entry showing the most common genes and DNA. For this sample the table gives 700,000 to 950,000 distinct CDR3 sequences, of which around an eighth were detected only once. The ten biggest clones cover roughly 1.5% of the sample. The same sample was also used in a study of yellow fever vaccine responses in identical twins.

The material sequenced was PBMCs. All receptors derive from a woman aged 18-30 years in good health.

This clonotype was detected ten times or more. The chain carries TRBV5-5 and TRBJ1-1; unclear D gene. The CDR3 covers 13 residues. V shed 0 bases and J shed 3 bases, with 6 bases lying between them. Germline loops: CDR1 SGHKS, CDR2 YYEKEE (reference sequence). This CDR3 is CASSLGVDTEAFF. The DNA of the CDR3 is TGTGCCAGCAGCTTGGGGGTGGACACTGAAGCTTTCTTT.

The V call is TRBV10-3, the J call TRBJ1-1; 9 bases match TRBD1. This CDR3 region has 14 residues. Germline V CDR1 and CDR2: ENHRY, SYGVKD. Trimming removed 6 bases from V and 5 bases from J; junction bases left unmatched: 7. The CDR3 region is CAISGRQGVTEAFF. In DNA form, the CDR3 reads TGTGCCATCAGCGGGAGACAGGGGGTAACTGAAGCTTTCTTT.

This clonotype was recorded many times. The chain employs TRBV11-2 and TRBJ2-1, with 10 bases aligning to TRBD2. With 2 bases clipped from V and 6 bases from J, the junction kept 7 bases outside the gene matches. CDR1 is SGHAT and CDR2 is FQNNGV in the germline V gene. This CDR3 spans 16 amino acids. CDR3 coding DNA: TGTGCCAGCAGCTTACTCGCCACTAGCGGGACCAATGAGCAGTTCTTC. Amino acid sequence: CASSLLATSGTNEQFF.

This clonotype occurred many times. V is TRBV11-2 and J is TRBJ1-1, with D perhaps TRBD1 (5 bases). Germline CDR1 SGHAT, CDR2 FQNNGV. The CDR3 consists of 13 residues. The V end lost 4 bases, the J end lost 0 bases, and 6 bases lay between the germline ends. CDR3 protein: CASSSRVNTEAFF. The CDR3, as DNA: TGTGCCAGCAGCTCCAGGGTGAACACTGAAGCTTTCTTT.

This clonotype was counted a single time. The chain combines TRBV12-3 or TRBV12-4 with TRBJ2-7; no firm D call. With 3 bases removed from V and 3 bases from J, the gap between germline ends came to 12 bases. The CDR3 length is 14 residues. CDR3 region: CASSFTLRYYEQYF. Written as DNA, the CDR3 is TGTGCCAGCAGTTTTACCCTCCGATACTACGAGCAGTACTTC.

The rearrangement links TRBV6-5 to TRBJ1-6; tentative D call: TRBD1 (5 bases). Trimming took off 0 bases at V and 9 bases at J, with 12 bases between the two ends. The CDR3 has 15 residues. Looked up from germline, CDR1 is MNHEY and CDR2 is SVGAGI. CDR3 nucleotides: TGTGCCAGCAGTTACTCGAGTCAGGGTGGTTCACCCCTCCACTTT. Translated: CASSYSSQGGSPLHF.

The chain joins TRBV2 to TRBJ2-7; the match to TRBD2 covers 11 bases. Losses at the gene ends were 2 bases for V and 1 base for J; bases not matched to a gene: 4. The CDR3 extends over 16 amino acids. CDR1 and CDR2 (germline): SNHLY, FYNNEI. The CDR3 sequence: CASSERRLAGSYEQYF. Here the CDR3 DNA reads TGTGCCAGCAGTGAAAGGAGACTAGCGGGATCCTACGAGCAGTACTTC.

This clonotype was seen more than once but under ten times. The rearrangement uses TRBV10-3 and TRBJ1-4; 10 bases match TRBD1. The length of the CDR3 is 13 residues. Trimming cost V 6 bases and J 6 bases; bases outside gene matches: 1. Per the germline V gene, CDR1 is ENHRY and CDR2 is SYGVKD. CDR3: CAIRGTGDEKLFF. CDR3 DNA: TGTGCCATCAGGGGGACAGGGGATGAAAAACTGTTTTTT.

This clonotype has just a few counts. J is TRBJ2-4 and V is TRBV18; 8 bases map to TRBD1. The CDR3 is made up of 14 amino acids. CDR1 is KGHSH and CDR2 is LQKENI in the germline V gene. Losses at the gene ends were 4 bases for V and 5 bases for J; bases not matched to a gene: 4. The CDR3 sequence is CASSRQGIENIQYF. CDR3 bases: TGTGCCAGCTCACGACAGGGGATAGAAAACATTCAGTACTTC.

The chain recombines TRBV12-3 or TRBV12-4 with TRBJ1-2; D remains unclear. V lost 1 base to trimming and J lost 2 bases, with 8 bases between them. The CDR3 totals 14 residues. CDR3 amino acids: CASSLGTRNYGYTF. DNA for the CDR3: TGTGCCAGCAGTTTAGGAACAAGAAACTATGGCTACACCTTC.

The gene calls are TRBV11-2 and TRBJ2-7, with D tentatively TRBD1 or TRBD2 (5 bases each). Between the trimmed V and J ends, which lost 4 bases and 1 base, there was a span of 14 bases. The CDR3 is 15 residues long. Germline V gives CDR1 SGHAT, CDR2 FQNNGV. In nucleotides, the CDR3 is TGTGCCAGCAGCTCAATTCGAGAGGGGTCCTACGAGCAGTACTTC. Amino acids: CASSSIREGSYEQYF. Based on the CDR3 plus reference TRBV11-2 and TRBJ2-7, the full variable domain is EAGVAQSPRYKIIEKRQSVAFWCNPISGHATLYWYQQILGQGPKLLIQFQNNGVVDDSQLPKDRFSAERLKGVDSTLKIQPAKLEDSAVYLCASSSIREGSYEQYFGPGTRLTVT.

This clonotype was recorded many times. The chain uses TRBV5-1 and TRBJ2-7; the match to TRBD1 covers 8 bases. The CDR3 has 15 amino acids. CDR1 SGHRS and CDR2 YFSETQ come from the germline V gene. The V segment lost 5 bases and the J segment 0 bases; nucleotides outside the gene matches: 7. The CDR3, as DNA: TGCGCCAGCAGAATGTTGGGACAGGCCTCCTACGAGCAGTACTTC. Translated: CASRMLGQASYEQYF.

The V and J genes are TRBV20-1 and TRBJ2-5; D is possibly TRBD2 (6 bases). The CDR3 is 13 residues long. With 3 bases removed from V and 7 bases from J, the gap between germline ends came to 15 bases. Germline CDR1 and CDR2: DFQATT and SNEGSKA (reference sequence). The CDR3 sequence is CSARATGDGTQYF. The CDR3, as DNA: TGCAGTGCTAGGGCAACGGGAGACGGGACCCAGTACTTC.

This clonotype was detected many times. The chain is built from TRBV20-1 and TRBJ2-1; 10 nucleotides agree with TRBD2. CDR1 is DFQATT and CDR2 is SNEGSKA in the germline V gene (reference sequence). V lost 5 bases, J lost 4 bases, and 2 bases stayed unmatched. There are 13 residues in the CDR3. The CDR3 loop reads CSAGLADYNEQFF. The CDR3 bases are TGCAGTGCTGGACTAGCGGATTACAATGAGCAGTTCTTC.

The gene calls are TRBV19 and TRBJ1-5, with D uncertain. Germline lookup yields CDR1 LNHDA and CDR2 SQIVND (reference sequence). The CDR3 contains 15 residues. V shed 1 base and J shed 0 bases, with 7 bases lying between them. This chain's CDR3 is CASSIVGTSNQPQHF. The DNA for the CDR3 is TGTGCCAGTAGTATAGTGGGAACTAGCAATCAGCCCCAGCATTTT.

This clonotype was counted a few times. The V call is TRBV28, the J call TRBJ2-7; D not resolved. Looked up from germline, CDR1 is MDHEN and CDR2 is SYDVKM. The CDR3 sequence is 11 residues long. V was cut by 2 bases and J by 10 bases, with 9 bases left in between. The CDR3 DNA reads as TGTGCCAGCAGTTTAGGAATAGTTCAGTACTTC. Its protein product is CASSLGIVQYF.

This clonotype has only a few counts. This chain links TRBV29-1 with TRBJ2-1; tentatively, D is TRBD1 (6 bases). The V end was cut by 5 bases, the J end by 2 bases, with 16 bases between. The length of the CDR3 is 15 residues. Per the germline V gene, CDR1 is SQVTM and CDR2 is ANQGSEA. The CDR3 DNA reads as TGCAGCGTTTTCTTCAGGGGAAGAACCTACAATGAGCAGTTCTTC. This encodes CSVFFRGRTYNEQFF.

The chain couples TRBV20-1 to TRBJ2-5; 11 bases match TRBD2. This CDR3 has 14 residues. CDR1 DFQATT and CDR2 SNEGSKA come from the germline V gene (reference sequence). With V trimmed by 6 bases and J by 4 bases, 7 bases remained unmatched. CDR3 DNA sequence: TGCAGTGCCGTAGCGGGAGGGATGGGAGAGACCCAGTACTTC. Translation: CSAVAGGMGETQYF.

This clonotype appeared a few times. This sequence joins TRBV19 and TRBJ1-4; the D is unclear. The CDR3 length is 12 residues. Germline assignment: CDR1 LNHDA and CDR2 SQIVND (reference sequence). The V gene lost 7 bases and the J gene lost 7 bases, with 10 bases spanning the gap. Here the CDR3 DNA reads TGTGCCAGTATCGGGGATAGTGAAAAACTGTTTTTT. It yields the protein CASIGDSEKLFF.

This clonotype was seen more than once but under ten times. The chain is built from TRBV20-1 and TRBJ2-2; 12 bases fit TRBD2. This CDR3 comprises 17 residues. Germline CDR1 is DFQATT and CDR2 is SNEGSKA (reference sequence). V was clipped by 3 bases and J by 0 bases; unmatched bases: 5. CDR3 DNA sequence: TGCAGTGCTAGTGCTCGGACTAGCGGGGCGAACACCGGGGAGCTGTTTTTT. It translates to CSASARTSGANTGELFF.

The chain couples TRBV2 to TRBJ1-4; TRBD1 is a possible D gene (5 bases). Germline lookup yields CDR1 SNHLY and CDR2 FYNNEI. The V end was cut by 6 bases, the J end by 4 bases, with 12 bases between. The CDR3 sequence is 14 residues long. CDR3 coding DNA: TGTGCCAGCAGGGTCGGGACTAATAATGAAAAACTGTTTTTT. Its protein product is CASRVGTNNEKLFF. Supplemented by reference TRBV2 and TRBJ1-4, the full variable domain reads EPEVTQTPSHQVTQMGQEVILRCVPISNHLYFYWYRQILGQKVEFLVSFYNNEISEKSEIFDDQFSVERPDGSNFTLKIRSTKLEDSAMYFCASRVGTNNEKLFFGSGTQLSVL.